This note documents a single TCR beta chain sequence. This specimen comes from a study of blood T cell repertoires in COVID-19. Study in general: Both acute and convalescent COVID-19 samples were obtained from the United States, Italy and Spain.

Per the study methods: Reference gene primer amplification in the assay estimated nucleated cell counts. Libraries were prepared by immunoSEQ multiplex PCR; TCRdb keeps only in-frame clonotypes and omits some of them. That table furnishes V, J and clone size, whereas the DNA furnished D and trimming. The table has hundreds of thousands of clones, approximately 84% seen once. The source material was peripheral blood. The sequence was collected from a woman aged 80 or over with acute or convalescent COVID-19.

CDR3 coding DNA: TGTGCCAGTAGTCCCTTGGCAGGGGGCGAGGAAAAACTGTTTTTT. This codes for CASSPLAGGEEKLFF. The chain uses TRBV19 and TRBJ1-4, with 8 nucleotides matching TRBD1. The CDR3 is 15 amino acids. The V gene end was trimmed by 5 bases and the J gene end by 8 bases; junction bases not matched to a gene: 10. Germline CDR1 reads LNHDA; CDR2 reads SQIVND (reference sequence).